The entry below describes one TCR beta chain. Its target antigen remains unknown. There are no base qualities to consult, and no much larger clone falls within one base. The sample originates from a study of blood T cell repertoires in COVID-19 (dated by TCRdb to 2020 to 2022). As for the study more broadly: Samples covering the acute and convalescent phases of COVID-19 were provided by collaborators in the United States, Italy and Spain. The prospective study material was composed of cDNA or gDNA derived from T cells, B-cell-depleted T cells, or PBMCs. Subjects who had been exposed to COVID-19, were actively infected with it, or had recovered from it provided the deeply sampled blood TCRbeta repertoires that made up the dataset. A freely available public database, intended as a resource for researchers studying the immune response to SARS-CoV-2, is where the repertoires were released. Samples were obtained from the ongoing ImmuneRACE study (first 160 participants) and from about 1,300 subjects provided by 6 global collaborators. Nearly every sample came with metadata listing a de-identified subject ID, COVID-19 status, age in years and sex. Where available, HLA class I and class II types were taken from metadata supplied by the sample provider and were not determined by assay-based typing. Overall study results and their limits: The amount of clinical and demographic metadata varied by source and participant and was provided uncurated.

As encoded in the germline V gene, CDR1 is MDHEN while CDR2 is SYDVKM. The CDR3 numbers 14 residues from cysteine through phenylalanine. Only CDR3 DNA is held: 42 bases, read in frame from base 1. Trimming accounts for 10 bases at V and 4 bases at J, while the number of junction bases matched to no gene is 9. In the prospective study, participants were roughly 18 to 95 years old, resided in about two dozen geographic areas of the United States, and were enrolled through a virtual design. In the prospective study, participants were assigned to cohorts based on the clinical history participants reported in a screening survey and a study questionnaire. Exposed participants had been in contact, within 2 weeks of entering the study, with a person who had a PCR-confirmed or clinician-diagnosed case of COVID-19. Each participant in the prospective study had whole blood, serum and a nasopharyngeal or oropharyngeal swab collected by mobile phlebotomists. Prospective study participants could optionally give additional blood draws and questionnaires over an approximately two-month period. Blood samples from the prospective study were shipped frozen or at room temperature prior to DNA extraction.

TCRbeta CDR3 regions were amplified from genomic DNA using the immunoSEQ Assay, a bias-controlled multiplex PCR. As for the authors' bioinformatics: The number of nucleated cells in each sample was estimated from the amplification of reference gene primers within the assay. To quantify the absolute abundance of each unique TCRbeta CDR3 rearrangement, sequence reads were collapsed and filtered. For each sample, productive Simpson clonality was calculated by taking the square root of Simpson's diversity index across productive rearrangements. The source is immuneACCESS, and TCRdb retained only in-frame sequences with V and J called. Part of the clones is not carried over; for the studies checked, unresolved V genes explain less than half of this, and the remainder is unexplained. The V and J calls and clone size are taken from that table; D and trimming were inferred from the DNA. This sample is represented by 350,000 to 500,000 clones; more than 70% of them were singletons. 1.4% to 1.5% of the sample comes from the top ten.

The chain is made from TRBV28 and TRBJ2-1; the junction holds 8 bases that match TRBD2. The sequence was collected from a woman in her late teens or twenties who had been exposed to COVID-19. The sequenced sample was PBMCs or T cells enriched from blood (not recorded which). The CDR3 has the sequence CAIRDSSGYNEQFF. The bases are TGTGCCATCCGTGATTCTAGCGGGTACAATGAGCAGTTCTTC.